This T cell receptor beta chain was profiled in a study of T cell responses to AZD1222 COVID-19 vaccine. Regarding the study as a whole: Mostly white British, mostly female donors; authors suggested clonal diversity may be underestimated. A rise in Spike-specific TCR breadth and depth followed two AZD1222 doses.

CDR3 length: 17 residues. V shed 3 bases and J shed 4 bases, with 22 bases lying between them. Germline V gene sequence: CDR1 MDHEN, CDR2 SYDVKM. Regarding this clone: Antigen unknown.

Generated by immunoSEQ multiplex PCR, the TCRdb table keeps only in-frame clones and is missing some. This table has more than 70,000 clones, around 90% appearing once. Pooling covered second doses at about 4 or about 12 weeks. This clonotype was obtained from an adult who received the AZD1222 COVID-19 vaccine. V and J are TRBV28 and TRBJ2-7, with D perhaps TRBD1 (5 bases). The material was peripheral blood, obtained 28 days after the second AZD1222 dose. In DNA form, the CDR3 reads TGTGCCAGCAGTTTTTGGACACTTGCGCCGTATTATTACGAGCAGTACTTC. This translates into CASSFWTLAPYYYEQYF.